This T cell receptor (beta chain) appears in the sequencing data of a study of T cell clusters in autoimmune cytopenias. Study results and limitations: Physiological T cell clusters of healthy donors were apparently absent in primary autoimmune cytopenia patients.

TRB rearrangements were amplified by touch-down multiplex PCR with mixed TRB-A/B primers. TCRdb reprocessed the multiplex PCR reads and keeps a single row for each CDR3 protein, giving no DNA. The sample totals some 5,400 distinct CDR3 sequences; its top ten clones hold roughly 19%. This clonotype counts as medium-sized by frequency. Its antigen is unidentified. The CDR3 totals 15 residues. In germline, CDR1 is PRHDT, CDR2 FYEKMQ (reference sequence). Approximately 40,000 genome equivalents of blood DNA were amplified for TRB. These data are also associated with another study on T cell repertoires in aging, cancer and after chemotherapy. Turning to that study: In cancer patients, declining TCR diversity with age involved lost richness and lost evenness.

This receptor was identified in a human donor in good health. Sequencing used peripheral blood. The rearrangement joins TRBV13 to TRBJ2-3. Here the CDR3 reads CASSLGGWGTDTQYF.